What follows are 8 T cell receptor beta chains derived from one specimen sequenced in a study of blood T cell repertoires in COVID-19. Clones were read by immunoSEQ multiplex PCR, and TCRdb kept only the in-frame ones, dropping some. The data show about 270,000 clones, around 80% seen once. Sequenced input: peripheral blood. The receptors were gathered from an elderly man with acute or convalescent COVID-19.

The V gene is TRBV3-1 (or the pseudogene TRBV3-2), the J gene TRBJ2-1; tentatively, D is TRBD2 (6 bases). The CDR3 runs 16 residues. V lost 0 bases and J lost 13, with 22 bases in between. Germline V gene sequence: CDR1 LGHDT, CDR2 YNNKEL (reference sequence). The CDR3 region has the DNA TGTGCCAGCAGCCAAGAGAGGGGAGGTGGGGTCCAGGAACAGTTCTTC. The encoded protein is CASSQERGGGVQEQFF.

The J gene is TRBJ2-7, the V gene TRBV21-1; TRBD2, as called in the table, went unchecked against the DNA. TRBV21-1 is recorded as a pseudogene. This CDR3 spans 19 amino acids. CDR3 in amino acids: CASSKALGPTSGFSYEQYF. CDR3 DNA: TGTGCCAGCAGCAAAGCGCTGGGCCCCACTAGCGGTTTCTCCTACGAGCAGTACTTC.

The CDR3 nucleotides are TGCGCCAGCAGCCAATACACTAGCGGGGGACCGAACACCGGGGAGCTGTTTTTT. Translated, it gives CASSQYTSGGPNTGELFF. This chain links TRBV4-1 with TRBJ2-2; 11 bases map to TRBD2. In germline, CDR1 is MGHRA, CDR2 YSYEKL. V lost 2 bases to trimming and J lost 0 bases; unmatched junction nucleotides: 5. The CDR3 length is 18 residues.

J is TRBJ1-6 and V is TRBV14; 7 bases map to TRBD1. Trimming took 4 bases from V and 0 from J; bases not matched to a gene: 3. Germline values: CDR1 SGHDN, CDR2 FVKESK. The CDR3 has 16 amino acids. The CDR3 coding sequence is TGTGCCAGCAGCCGGGACAGCAGCTCCTATAATTCACCCCTCCACTTT. Translated, it gives CASSRDSSSYNSPLHF. Together with reference TRBV14 and TRBJ1-6, the CDR3 gives the full variable domain: EAGVTQFPSHSVIEKGQTVTLRCDPISGHDNLYWYRRVMGKEIKFLLHFVKESKQDESGMPNNRFLAERTGGTYSTLKVQPAELEDSGVYFCASSRDSSSYNSPLHFGNGTRLTVT.

This chain links TRBV9 with TRBJ1-6; no firm D call. The CDR3 loop spans 14 amino acids. Germline CDR1 SGDLS, CDR2 YYNGEE. Trimming stripped 0 bases from V and 4 bases from J, with 5 bases between. CDR3: CASSVELYNSPLHF. The CDR3, as DNA: TGTGCCAGCAGCGTAGAGCTGTATAATTCACCCCTCCACTTT. Full variable domain (rest looked up from reference TRBV9 and TRBJ1-6): DSGVTQTPKHLITATGQRVTLRCSPRSGDLSVYWYQQSLDQGLQFLIQYYNGEERAKGNILERFSAQQFPDLHSELNLSSLELGDSALYFCASSVELYNSPLHFGNGTRLTVT.

V usage is TRBV15 and J usage is TRBJ2-2; possibly TRBD1 for D (7 bases). The CDR3 has 15 residues. V was cut by 3 bases and J by 7 bases, with 15 bases left in between. Germline lookup yields CDR1 LNHNV and CDR2 YYDKDF (reference sequence). CDR3 residues: CATSREGALGGELFF. CDR3 bases: TGTGCCACCAGCAGGGAGGGGGCCTTGGGCGGGGAGCTGTTTTTT.

This chain uses TRBV18 with TRBJ2-1; unclear D gene. The length of the CDR3 is 14 residues. Trimming removed 2 bases at V and 7 bases at J, with 12 bases between. The germline gives CDR1 KGHSH, CDR2 LQKENI. The CDR3 loop reads CASSPDSGTNEQFF. CDR3 DNA: TGTGCCAGCTCACCAGACTCCGGAACGAATGAGCAGTTCTTC.

The J gene is TRBJ2-1, the V gene TRBV9, with TRBD2 matching 9 bases. This CDR3 contains 17 residues. V shed 1 base and J 3 bases; nucleotides not matched to a gene: 8. Germline CDR1 and CDR2: SGDLS and YYNGEE. In nucleotides, the CDR3 is TGTGCCAGCAGCGTAAGACTAGCGGCAACCCTCTACAATGAGCAGTTCTTC. Translating it yields CASSVRLAATLYNEQFF. Combining the CDR3 with reference TRBV9 and TRBJ2-1 gives the whole variable domain DSGVTQTPKHLITATGQRVTLRCSPRSGDLSVYWYQQSLDQGLQFLIQYYNGEERAKGNILERFSAQQFPDLHSELNLSSLELGDSALYFCASSVRLAATLYNEQFFGPGTRLTVL.